These T cell receptor beta chains were read from a single sample in a study of blood T cell repertoires in COVID-19. Measured with immunoSEQ multiplex PCR; TCRdb has only the in-frame clones, and not every one. The data contain some 700,000 clones, more than 80% of them seen just once; the ten biggest clones take up under 0.3%. The specimen sequenced was peripheral blood. All receptors derive from a woman between 18 and 29 years old with acute or convalescent COVID-19. Both conserved end residues are part of each CDR3. The D gene is left open where the match is weak. A clone size is listed for some rows: how often the clone was seen (once, few, many), or a class if it is expanded.

size: -
J: TRBJ1-3
V: TRBV27
D: -
CDR3: CASSLRVNTIYF
DNA: TGTGCCAGCAGTTTACGAGTAAACACCATATATTTT

size: -
J: TRBJ1-1
V: TRBV6-1
D: -
CDR3: CASSEGARTEAFF
DNA: TGTGCCAGCAGTGAAGGAGCCCGGACTGAAGCTTTCTTT

size: -
J: TRBJ2-2
V: TRBV5-8
D: TRBD1
CDR3: CASSLVDRVTGELFF
DNA: TGTGCCAGCAGCTTGGTGGACAGGGTAACCGGGGAGCTGTTTTTT

size: -
J: TRBJ1-5
V: TRBV7-8
D: -
CDR3: CASSPYPDRYSNQPQHF
DNA: TGTGCCAGCAGCCCTTACCCGGACAGATATAGCAATCAGCCCCAGCATTTT

size: -
J: TRBJ1-2
V: TRBV4-2
D: TRBD1
CDR3: CASSPDRDSNYGYTF
DNA: TGTGCCAGCAGCCCCGACAGGGATTCTAACTATGGCTACACCTTC

size: -
J: TRBJ1-4
V: TRBV28
D: -
CDR3: CASSLGQGMFEKLFF
DNA: TGTGCCAGCAGTTTAGGGCAGGGGATGTTTGAAAAACTGTTTTTT

size: once
J: TRBJ1-2
V: TRBV15
D: -
CDR3: CATSKGGLSTF
DNA: TGTGCCACCAGCAAGGGGGGGTTAAGCACCTTC

size: -
J: TRBJ1-1
V: TRBV5-6
D: -
CDR3: CASSFVQGKPKAFF
DNA: TGTGCCAGCAGCTTTGTACAGGGAAAGCCAAAAGCTTTCTTT

size: -
J: TRBJ2-5
V: TRBV5-1
D: TRBD1
CDR3: CASGRGQGVETQYF
DNA: TGCGCCAGCGGAAGAGGACAGGGGGTGGAGACCCAGTACTTC

size: -
J: TRBJ2-5
V: TRBV5-6
D: TRBD2
CDR3: CASSFPTSGEETQYF
DNA: TGTGCCAGCAGCTTCCCGACTAGCGGGGAAGAGACCCAGTACTTC

size: few
J: TRBJ2-3
V: TRBV4-2
D: TRBD2
CDR3: CASSQDGPSGSTDTQYF
DNA: TGTGCCAGCAGCCAAGATGGGCCTAGCGGCAGCACAGATACGCAGTATTTT

size: -
J: TRBJ2-5
V: TRBV5-4
D: TRBD1
CDR3: CASSPGGTGGRETQYF
DNA: TGTGCCAGCAGCCCCGGGGGGACAGGGGGCCGTGAGACCCAGTACTTC

size: -
J: TRBJ1-1
V: TRBV11-2
D: -
CDR3: CASSPGFSEAFF
DNA: TGTGCCAGCAGCCCCGGTTTCTCAGAAGCTTTCTTT

size: -
J: TRBJ2-6
V: TRBV24-1
D: -
CDR3: CATSDSNSGANVLTF
DNA: TGTGCCACCAGTGATTCTAACTCTGGGGCCAACGTCCTGACTTTC

size: -
J: TRBJ1-6
V: TRBV19
D: -
CDR3: CASSIPEGMGSPLHF
DNA: TGTGCCAGTAGTATTCCGGAGGGGATGGGTTCACCCCTCCACTTT

size: -
J: TRBJ2-1
V: TRBV21-1
D: -
CDR3: CASSSRGDRGGGIYNEQFF
DNA: TGTGCCAGCAGCTCCCGGGGAGACAGGGGGGGAGGTATTTACAATGAGCAGTTCTTC

size: -
J: TRBJ1-2
V: TRBV11-2
D: TRBD1
CDR3: CASSLGTGSGYTF
DNA: TGTGCCAGCAGCTTAGGGACAGGCAGTGGCTACACCTTC

size: -
J: TRBJ1-2
V: TRBV4-2
D: -
CDR3: CASSPTDGRYGYTF
DNA: TGTGCCAGCAGCCCTACAGACGGCCGCTATGGCTACACCTTC

size: -
J: TRBJ1-5
V: TRBV6-2/TRBV6-3
D: TRBD1
CDR3: CASSTGALTPGNQPQHF
DNA: TGTGCCAGCAGTACAGGGGCCTTAACTCCGGGCAATCAGCCCCAGCATTTT

size: -
J: TRBJ1-5
V: TRBV29-1
D: TRBD1
CDR3: CSVGTGDQPQHF
DNA: TGCAGCGTCGGGACAGGAGATCAGCCCCAGCATTTT